What follows are 32 T cell receptor beta chains derived from one specimen sequenced in a study of blood T cells in healthy people across ages. Primers used in a second PCR of roughly 6 to 11 cycles were a sample-barcoded 5' primer and a J-beta primer mix. Each CDR3 protein gets one entry after TCRdb re-called the 5' RACE reads with MiXCR. Seen here are 1.5 million to 2 million distinct CDR3 sequences, 35% to 50% observed once, and the top ten hold 20% to 25%. Sequenced material: blood. The source of these receptors is a human donor in good health.

V gene TRBV4-3 combines with J gene TRBJ2-3, with TRBD2 matching 7 bases. CDR3 length: 18 residues. CDR1 LGHNA and CDR2 YSLEER come from the germline V gene. V lost 0 bases to trimming and J lost 0 bases; unmatched junction nucleotides: 9. The CDR3: CASSQDFDLAASTDTQYF. As DNA, the CDR3 is TGCGCCAGCAGCCAAGACTTCGATCTAGCGGCTAGCACAGATACGCAGTATTTT.

This clonotype was seen a few times. The chain carries TRBV20-1 and TRBJ2-6; TRBD1 aligns across 9 bases. This CDR3 is built from 20 residues. The germline CDR1 and CDR2 sequences are DFQATT and SNEGSKA (reference sequence). J gave up 0 bases and V 0 bases, and 12 bases lay outside the gene matches. CDR3 nucleotide sequence: TGCAGTGCTAGAGAGCGTTCGGGACAGGGCAGAACCTCTGGGGCCAACGTCCTGACTTTC. Translation gives CSARERSGQGRTSGANVLTF.

This sequence joins TRBV7-8 and TRBJ2-2, with 7 nucleotides matching TRBD2. Germline V gives CDR1 SGHVS, CDR2 FQNEAQ. V was pared by 5 bases and J by 9 bases, with 6 bases of the junction left unmatched. The CDR3 totals 13 residues. The CDR3 spells CASSREELRELFF. The CDR3 coding sequence is TGTGCCAGCAGCCGGGAGGAGTTGCGGGAGCTGTTTTTT.

The chain carries TRBV4-3 and TRBJ2-7; 10 bases are a match to TRBD1. CDR3 length equals 20 residues. V dropped 0 bases and J dropped 9; count of bases not matched to a gene: 23. Germline CDR1 is LGHNA and CDR2 is YSLEER. The CDR3 sequence is CASSQDRIGTGEVLSHPQYF. The CDR3 DNA reads as TGCGCCAGCAGCCAAGATCGGATAGGGACAGGGGAGGTCCTATCACACCCGCAGTACTTC.

The chain links TRBV12-5 to TRBJ2-4, with no clear D. V lost 3 bases to trimming and J lost 1 base, with 13 bases between them. CDR1 and CDR2 from the germline V gene are LGHNT and FRNRAP. The CDR3 has 16 amino acids. CDR3: CASGFETGTAKNIQYF. The CDR3 DNA sequence: TGTGCTAGTGGTTTTGAGACGGGTACGGCCAAAAACATTCAGTACTTC.

V usage is TRBV9 and J usage is TRBJ2-1, with D unresolved. The CDR3 runs to 13 residues. The germline V and J ends were trimmed by 0 bases and 2 bases, with 3 bases remaining between them. Germline lookup yields CDR1 SGDLS and CDR2 YYNGEE. The DNA for the CDR3 is TGTGCCAGCAGCGTAGCACCCTACAATGAGCAGTTCTTC. As protein: CASSVAPYNEQFF. The whole variable domain, remainder taken from reference TRBV9 and TRBJ2-1, is DSGVTQTPKHLITATGQRVTLRCSPRSGDLSVYWYQQSLDQGLQFLIQYYNGEERAKGNILERFSAQQFPDLHSELNLSSLELGDSALYFCASSVAPYNEQFFGPGTRLTVL.

In its sample, this clonotype was seen a few times. The V and J genes are TRBV2 and TRBJ2-5; D remains unclear. The J call is doubtful: the DNA matches TRBJ2-7 better. This CDR3 spans 13 amino acids. CDR1 is SNHLY, CDR2 FYNNEI, per germline. CDR3 sequence: CASTRFLVGEQYF. The CDR3, as DNA: TGTGCCAGCACCCGTTTTTTAGTGGGCGAGCAGTACTTC.

V usage is TRBV28 and J usage is TRBJ2-1, with 12 bases lining up with TRBD1. After removal of 5 bases from V and 4 bases from J, the junction contained 15 bases not matched to a gene. The germline gives CDR1 MDHEN, CDR2 SYDVKM. The CDR3 is made up of 19 amino acids. CDR3 residues: CASSLLTNRGQGAYNEQFF. CDR3 bases: TGTGCCAGCAGTCTACTAACTAACCGGGGACAGGGGGCGTACAATGAGCAGTTCTTC.

This clonotype has only a few counts. The V call is TRBV4-2, the J call TRBJ2-3, with D possibly matching TRBD2 (5 bases). Trimming left V 1 base short and J 5 bases short, with 13 bases between. The CDR3 runs 15 residues. Germline CDR1 reads LGHNA; CDR2 reads YNFKEQ. The DNA for the CDR3 is TGTGCCAGCAGCCAAGTTCCAGCGGAGGAAGATACGCAGTATTTT. Translated: CASSQVPAEEDTQYF.

This clonotype occurred once. The chain links TRBV5-6 to TRBJ2-3, with 9 bases aligning to TRBD1. Germline V gene lookup returns CDR1 SGHDT and CDR2 YYEEEE. This CDR3 has 16 amino acids. The ends lost 10 bases at V and 4 bases at J; junction bases unmatched: 16. The CDR3 region has the DNA TGTGCCGGCAATTTACCGGGACAGGGTTATTCAGATACGCAGTATTTT. Translation: CAGNLPGQGYSDTQYF.

The J gene is TRBJ1-1, the V gene TRBV6-6; a possible D gene is TRBD1 (6 bases). Germline-derived CDR1 and CDR2 are MNHNY and SVGAGI (reference sequence). Trimming removed 0 bases at V and 7 bases at J, with 21 bases between. The CDR3 covers 17 residues. DNA of the CDR3: TGTGCCAGCAGTTACTCGGGCGTCGAGGGGGGCAATAGTGAAGCTTTCTTT. Protein: CASSYSGVEGGNSEAFF.

This clonotype has more than one count but fewer than ten. The rearrangement uses TRBV28 and TRBJ2-7; TRBD1 matches at 7 bases. The CDR3 covers 17 residues. Germline assignment: CDR1 MDHEN and CDR2 SYDVKM. Trimming cost V 6 bases and J 3 bases; bases outside gene matches: 17. The DNA of the CDR3 is TGTGCCAGCAGCTCGACGGGATCCACAGGGGTGGGCTACGAGCAGTACTTC. Residues: CASSSTGSTGVGYEQYF.

This chain joins TRBV7-2 and TRBJ2-1; either TRBD1 or TRBD2 may supply D (5 bases each). There are 15 residues in the CDR3. Trimming removed 1 base from V and 10 bases from J, with 17 bases in between. Germline V gene sequence: CDR1 SGHTA, CDR2 FQGNSA. The CDR3 here is CASSLVVGTVREQFF. The DNA of the CDR3 is TGTGCCAGCAGCTTAGTGGTTGGGACCGTAAGGGAGCAGTTCTTC.

The V gene is TRBV20-1, the J gene TRBJ1-1; TRBD1 aligns across 9 bases. This CDR3 is built from 13 residues. With V trimmed by 0 bases and J by 13 bases, 9 bases remained unmatched. Germline CDR1 DFQATT, CDR2 SNEGSKA (reference sequence). CDR3 protein: CSARDTPGQGGFF. The DNA of the CDR3 is TGCAGTGCTAGAGATACCCCGGGACAGGGTGGTTTCTTT.

The V gene is TRBV4-2, the J gene TRBJ2-4; D may be TRBD2 (5 bases). The CDR3 runs to 14 residues. Trimming took off 3 bases at V and 3 bases at J, with 9 bases between the two ends. Germline loops: CDR1 LGHNA, CDR2 YNFKEQ. This CDR3 reads CASSQLGVKNIQYF. CDR3 DNA sequence: TGTGCCAGCAGCCAGCTCGGGGTCAAAAACATTCAGTACTTC.

Of note for this clonotype: One junction end disagrees with the germline gene, perhaps due to a read error. The rearrangement uses TRBV11-2 and TRBJ2-7; 9 nucleotides line up with TRBD2. Germline assignment: CDR1 SGHAT and CDR2 FQNNGV. This CDR3 has 15 residues. CDR3 residues: CAGSLVGTSYYEQYF. The CDR3 coding sequence is TGTGCCGGCAGCTTAGTCGGGACTAGCTACTACGAGCAGTACTTC.

This clonotype has only a few counts. The chain is built from TRBV7-7 and TRBJ2-5, with D tentatively TRBD1 or TRBD2 (5 bases each). Germline V gene sequence: CDR1 SSHAT, CDR2 FNYEAQ (reference sequence). Deletions cut 4 bases from V and 3 bases from J, with 12 bases between. CDR3 size: 14 residues. CDR3 residues: CASSSTGHKETQYF. The CDR3, as DNA: TGTGCCAGCAGCTCGACGGGGCACAAAGAGACCCAGTACTTC.

Comment on this clonotype: The junction shows a germline mismatch at one end, possibly a read error. This chain links TRBV7-7 with TRBJ2-3; either TRBD1 or TRBD2 may fit D (5 bases each). This CDR3 has 12 residues. CDR1 and CDR2 from the germline V gene are SSHAT and FNYEAQ (reference sequence). The CDR3 loop is CASSLGEGQKYF. The CDR3 DNA reads TGTGCTAGCAGCTTAGGAGAGGGGCAAAAGTATTTT.

The rearrangement uses TRBV7-2 and TRBJ2-5, with D possibly being TRBD2 (5 bases). This CDR3 spans 16 amino acids. Per germline, CDR1 SGHTA and CDR2 FQGNSA. The V end lost 4 bases, the J end lost 6 bases, and 21 bases lay between the germline ends. The CDR3, as DNA: TGTGCCAGCAGCTCAACTAGTTCCACCGCCGGGAAGACCCAGTACTTC. Translated, it gives CASSSTSSTAGKTQYF.

The chain couples TRBV19 to TRBJ1-2, with 8 bases identical to TRBD1. CDR3 length: 14 residues. The V and J ends lost 4 bases and 5 bases, in that order; junction bases with no gene match: 6. Germline V gene lookup returns CDR1 LNHDA and CDR2 SQIVND (reference sequence). The CDR3 nucleotides are TGTGCCAGTAGTAGACAGGGGAATCCTTATGGCTACACCTTC. Its protein is CASSRQGNPYGYTF.

The chain employs TRBV20-1 and TRBJ1-5, with D hard to call. Trimming took 0 bases from V and 7 from J, leaving 10 bases between them. The CDR3 is 13 amino acids. CDR1 DFQATT and CDR2 SNEGSKA come from the germline V gene (reference sequence). CDR3 in amino acids: CSAREGRIQPQHF. CDR3 nucleotides: TGCAGTGCTAGAGAGGGCAGAATCCAGCCCCAGCATTTT.

J is TRBJ2-1 and V is TRBV4-3; 11 positions match TRBD2. Per germline, CDR1 LGHNA and CDR2 YSLEER. This CDR3 has 17 residues. The V and J ends lost 0 bases and 3 bases, in that order; junction bases with no gene match: 4. CDR3 amino acids: CASSQDPSGGIYNEQFF. In DNA, the CDR3 is TGCGCCAGCAGCCAAGATCCTAGCGGGGGGATCTACAATGAGCAGTTCTTC.

The rearrangement links TRBV5-1 to TRBJ1-5; D is undetermined. Trimming took off 3 bases at V and 2 bases at J, with 15 bases between the two ends. Per the germline V gene, CDR1 is SGHRS and CDR2 is YFSETQ. This CDR3 has 16 residues. This chain's CDR3 is CASSSSPGGGNQPQHF. For the CDR3, the DNA is TGCGCCAGCAGCTCCAGCCCCGGCGGGGGCAATCAGCCCCAGCATTTT.

V usage is TRBV4-1 and J usage is TRBJ1-4; D gene unclear. The CDR3 runs to 14 residues. V was shortened by 4 bases and J by 6 bases, with 12 bases between the two germline ends. In germline, CDR1 is MGHRA, CDR2 YSYEKL. The CDR3 region is CASSPNFSDEKLFF. CDR3 coding DNA: TGCGCCAGCAGCCCGAATTTTTCGGATGAAAAACTGTTTTTT.

This clonotype was seen only a few times. The chain recombines TRBV11-1 with TRBJ2-6; TRBD1 matches at 7 bases. In germline, CDR1 is SGHAT, CDR2 FQDESV (reference sequence). The CDR3 has 15 amino acids. V lost 4 bases and J lost 4; bases outside the gene matches: 4. The CDR3: CASSSGQYGANVLTF. CDR3 bases: TGTGCCAGCAGCTCGGGACAGTACGGGGCCAACGTCCTGACTTTC.

The chain recombines TRBV7-9 with TRBJ2-4; no clear D gene. Germline assignment: CDR1 SEHNR and CDR2 FQNEAQ (reference sequence). Trimming stripped 4 bases from V and 0 bases from J, with 25 bases between. This CDR3 spans 20 amino acids. CDR3 residues: CASSSAYSLQSLLAKNIQYF. CDR3 sequence (DNA): TGTGCCAGCAGCTCCGCCTACTCCTTACAGTCTTTACTAGCCAAAAACATTCAGTACTTC.

This clonotype turned up a few times. The chain is built from TRBV9 and TRBJ2-1; D tentatively reads TRBD1 or TRBD2 (5 bases each). Germline lookup yields CDR1 SGDLS and CDR2 YYNGEE. This CDR3 contains 15 residues. Deletions cut 0 bases from V and 6 bases from J, with 13 bases between. The CDR3 sequence: CASSVVVGTANEQFF. The CDR3 nucleotides read TGTGCCAGCAGCGTAGTTGTAGGGACGGCCAATGAGCAGTTCTTC. Combining the CDR3 with reference TRBV9 and TRBJ2-1 gives the whole variable domain DSGVTQTPKHLITATGQRVTLRCSPRSGDLSVYWYQQSLDQGLQFLIQYYNGEERAKGNILERFSAQQFPDLHSELNLSSLELGDSALYFCASSVVVGTANEQFFGPGTRLTVL.

The chain uses TRBV27 and TRBJ2-7; D is ambiguous. The DNA end lines up better with TRBJ2-5; the J call may be wrong. The CDR3 runs 12 residues. Germline loops: CDR1 MNHEY, CDR2 SMNVEV (reference sequence). DNA for the CDR3: TGTGCCAGCAGTTTTAAGGGTACGACCCAGTACTTC. Translating it yields CASSFKGTTQYF.

CDR3 DNA: TGTGCCATCAGTACCGGATCCCCCTTCGAGCAGTACTTC. Translation: CAISTGSPFEQYF. The chain joins TRBV10-3 to TRBJ2-7, with D uncertain. Per the germline V gene, CDR1 is ENHRY and CDR2 is SYGVKD. This CDR3 comprises 13 residues. V was clipped by 5 bases and J by 6 bases, with 14 bases between them.

This clonotype was counted between two and nine times. The chain combines TRBV6-1 with TRBJ1-4; D is unresolved. The CDR3 is 15 residues long. The germline V gene has CDR1 MNHNS and CDR2 SASEGT. Trimming shortened V by 4 bases and J by 0 bases, and 9 bases separated the two germline ends. The chain's CDR3 is CASSVGVATNEKLFF. CDR3 DNA: TGTGCCAGCAGTGTTGGGGTGGCAACTAATGAAAAACTGTTTTTT.

This clonotype was detected only a few times. The rearrangement uses TRBV7-2 and TRBJ1-4; D gene unclear. Trimming stripped 5 bases from V and 8 bases from J, with 15 bases between. Germline CDR1 is SGHTA and CDR2 is FQGNSA. The CDR3 runs 14 residues. CDR3: CASSPTITGEKLFF. The DNA of the CDR3 is TGTGCCAGCAGCCCGACGATTACTGGCGAAAAACTGTTTTTT. Variable domain in full (rest from reference TRBV7-2 and TRBJ1-4): GAGVSQSPSNKVTEKGKDVELRCDPISGHTALYWYRQSLGQGLEFLIYFQGNSAPDKSGLPSDRFSAERTGGSVSTLTIQRTQQEDSAVYLCASSPTITGEKLFFGSGTQLSVL.

The chain uses TRBV28 and TRBJ1-6, with 10 bases aligning to TRBD1. The CDR3 is made up of 15 amino acids. The germline CDR1 and CDR2 sequences are MDHEN and SYDVKM. Trimming at V came to 3 bases and at J to 10 bases, leaving 6 bases not matched to a gene. DNA for the CDR3: TGTGCCAGCAGTTTTCAAGGGACAGGGGACTCACCCCTCCACTTT. Amino acid sequence: CASSFQGTGDSPLHF.